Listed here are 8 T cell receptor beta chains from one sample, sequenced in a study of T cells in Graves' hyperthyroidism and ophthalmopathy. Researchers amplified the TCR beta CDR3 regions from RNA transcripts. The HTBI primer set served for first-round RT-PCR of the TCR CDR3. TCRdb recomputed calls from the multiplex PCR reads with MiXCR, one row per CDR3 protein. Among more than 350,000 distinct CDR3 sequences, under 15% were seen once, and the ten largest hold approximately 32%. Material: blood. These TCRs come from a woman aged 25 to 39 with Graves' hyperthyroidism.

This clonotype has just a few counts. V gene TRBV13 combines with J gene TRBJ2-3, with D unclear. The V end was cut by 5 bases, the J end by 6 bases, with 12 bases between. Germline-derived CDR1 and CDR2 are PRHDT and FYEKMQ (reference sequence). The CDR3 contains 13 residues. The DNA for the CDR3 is TGTGCCAGCAGCATCTATATGACGGATACGCAGTATTTT. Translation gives CASSIYMTDTQYF.

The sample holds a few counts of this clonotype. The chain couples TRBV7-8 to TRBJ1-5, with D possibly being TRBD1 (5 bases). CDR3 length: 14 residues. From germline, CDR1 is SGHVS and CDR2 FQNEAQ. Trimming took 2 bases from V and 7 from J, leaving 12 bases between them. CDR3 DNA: TGTGCCAGCAGCTTAAGGGGCAACGGGCAGCCCCAGCATTTT. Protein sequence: CASSLRGNGQPQHF.

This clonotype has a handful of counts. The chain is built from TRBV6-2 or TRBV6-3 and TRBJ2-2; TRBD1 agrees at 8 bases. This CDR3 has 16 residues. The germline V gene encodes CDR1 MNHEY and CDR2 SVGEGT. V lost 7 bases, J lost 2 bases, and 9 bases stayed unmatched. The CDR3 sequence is CASTGGALKNTGELFF. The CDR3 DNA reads TGTGCCAGCACAGGGGGCGCCTTAAAAAACACCGGGGAGCTGTTTTTT.

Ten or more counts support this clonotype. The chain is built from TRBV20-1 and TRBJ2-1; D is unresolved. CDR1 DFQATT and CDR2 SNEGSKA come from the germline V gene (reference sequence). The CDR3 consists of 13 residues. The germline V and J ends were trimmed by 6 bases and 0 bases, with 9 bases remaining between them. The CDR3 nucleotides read TGCAGTGCGCGCTTGAGCTCCTACAATGAGCAGTTCTTC. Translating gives CSARLSSYNEQFF.

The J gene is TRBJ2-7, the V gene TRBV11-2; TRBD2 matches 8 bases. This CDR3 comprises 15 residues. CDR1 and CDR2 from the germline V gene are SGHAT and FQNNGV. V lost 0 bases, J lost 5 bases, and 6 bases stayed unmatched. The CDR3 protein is CASSLEAGGIDEQYF. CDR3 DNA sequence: TGTGCCAGCAGCTTAGAGGCGGGAGGTATTGACGAGCAGTACTTC.

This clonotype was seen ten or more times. Here the CDR3 DNA reads TGTGCCAGCAGTGAAAGTGTTATTTCCTACGAGCAGTACTTC. Its protein is CASSESVISYEQYF. The rearrangement joins TRBV6-1 to TRBJ2-7; D uncertain. This CDR3 is 14 amino acids long. The V end lost 2 bases, the J end lost 1 base, and 9 bases lay between the germline ends. Germline V gives CDR1 MNHNS, CDR2 SASEGT.

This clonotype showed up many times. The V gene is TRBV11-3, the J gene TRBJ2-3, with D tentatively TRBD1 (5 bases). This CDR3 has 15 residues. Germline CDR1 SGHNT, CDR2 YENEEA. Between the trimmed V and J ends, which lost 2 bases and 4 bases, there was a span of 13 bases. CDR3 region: CASSLHSRASDTQYF. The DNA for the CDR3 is TGTGCCAGCAGCTTACATAGCAGGGCCTCAGATACGCAGTATTTT.

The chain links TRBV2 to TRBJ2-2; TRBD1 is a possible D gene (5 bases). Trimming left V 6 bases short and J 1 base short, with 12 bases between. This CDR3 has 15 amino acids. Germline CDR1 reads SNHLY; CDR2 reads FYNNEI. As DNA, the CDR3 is TGTGCCAGCAGAGTGACAGACATGAACACCGGGGAGCTGTTTTTT. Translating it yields CASRVTDMNTGELFF.